This T cell receptor beta chain was captured by sequencing in a study of cytomegalovirus exposure and HLA in healthy donors. TCRdb's copy holds only in-frame clones and misses some; the assay was immunoSEQ multiplex PCR. The table lists 240,000 or so clones, around 87% of them singletons. Germline lookup yields CDR1 SQVTM and CDR2 ANQGSEA. V lost 1 base and J lost 10, with 14 bases in between. This CDR3 has 13 amino acids. The sample taken for sequencing was PBMCs. The chain employs TRBV29-1 and TRBJ2-1; D not resolved. The sequence was obtained from a woman aged 25 to 39 in good health and CMV-seropositive. CDR3 region: CSVEGPGSREQFF. The CDR3 bases are TGCAGCGTTGAAGGTCCGGGTAGTCGAGAGCAGTTCTTC.